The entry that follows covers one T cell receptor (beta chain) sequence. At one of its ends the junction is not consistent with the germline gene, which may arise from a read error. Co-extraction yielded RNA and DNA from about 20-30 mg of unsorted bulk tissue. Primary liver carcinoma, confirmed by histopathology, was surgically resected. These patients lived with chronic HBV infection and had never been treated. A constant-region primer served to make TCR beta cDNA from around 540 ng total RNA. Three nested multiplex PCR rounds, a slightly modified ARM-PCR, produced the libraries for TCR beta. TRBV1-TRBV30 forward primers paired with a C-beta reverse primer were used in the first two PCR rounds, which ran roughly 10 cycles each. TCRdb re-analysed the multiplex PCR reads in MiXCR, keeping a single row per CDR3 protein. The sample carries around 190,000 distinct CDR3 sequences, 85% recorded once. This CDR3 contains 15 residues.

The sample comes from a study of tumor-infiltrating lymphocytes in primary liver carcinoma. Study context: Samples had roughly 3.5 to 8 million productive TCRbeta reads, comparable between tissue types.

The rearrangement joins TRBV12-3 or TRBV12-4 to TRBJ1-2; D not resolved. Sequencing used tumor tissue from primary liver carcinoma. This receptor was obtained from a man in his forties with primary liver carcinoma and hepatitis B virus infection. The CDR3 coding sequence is TGTGCCAACAGTTTCACCGGGCACCCTAACTATGGCTACACCTTC. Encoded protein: CANSFTGHPNYGYTF.